The clone carrying this T cell receptor (beta chain) was found many times. Its antigen is not known. Germline assignment: CDR1 LGHNA and CDR2 YNFKEQ. Trimming took off 1 base at V and 3 bases at J, with 11 bases between the two ends. This CDR3 is 15 amino acids long. TCRdb re-called the 5' RACE reads through MiXCR, storing one row per CDR3 protein. In the table there are about 13,000 distinct CDR3 sequences, about 12% of which are singletons. The data belong to a study of T-cell memory formation after mild COVID-19. As for the study in general: TCR clusters were largely donor specific.

Study-wide results and caveats: Contracting clones, day 15 to 85, had balanced CD4/CD8, and later expanders favored CD4+. Pre-infection memory held some responding clones, suggesting pre-existing cross-reactive T cells responded.

The rearrangement links TRBV4-2 to TRBJ2-3, with D perhaps matching TRBD1 or TRBD2 (5 bases each). The origin of this receptor is an adult woman who had mild COVID-19 (a few samples of this study predate the infection). Cell type and time point are not known. The sample comprised PBMCs or a T cell subset sorted from them (not recorded which). DNA for the CDR3: TGTGCCAGCAGCCAAGGGGGCAGGGAGACAGATACGCAGTATTTT. Protein: CASSQGGRETDTQYF.